This T cell receptor (beta chain) was retrieved from a study of blood T cell repertoires in COVID-19 (dated by TCRdb to about 2020). Regarding the complete study: The collaborator samples originated in the United States, Italy and Spain and spanned the acute and convalescent phases of COVID-19. Samples came from the ongoing ImmuneRACE study (first 160 participants) plus 1,254 subjects from 6 global collaborators. Sample metadata almost always included a de-identified subject ID, COVID-19 status, age in years and sex. Where available, HLA class I and class II types were obtained from metadata supplied by the sample provider rather than from assay-based typing. The material from the prospective study consisted of cDNA or gDNA derived from T cells, B-cell-depleted T cells, or PBMCs. The repertoires were made available in a free public database intended to serve as a resource for research on the immune response to SARS-CoV-2. Deeply sampled blood TCRbeta repertoires from subjects exposed to, actively infected with, or recovered from COVID-19 were included in the dataset.

Concerning this clone: The antigen this receptor binds is unknown. No quality values exist for individual bases; no much larger clone is one base distant.

The immunoSEQ Assay, a bias-controlled multiplex PCR, was used to amplify TCRbeta CDR3 regions from genomic DNA. The original pipeline was this. Nucleated cell counts per sample were estimated from amplification of reference gene primers within the assay. Sequence reads were collapsed and filtered to measure the absolute abundance of every unique TCRbeta CDR3 rearrangement. For each sample, productive Simpson clonality was calculated by taking the square root of Simpson's diversity index across productive rearrangements. Held by TCRdb, this immuneACCESS table contains in-frame sequences only and omits some clones. Under half of the omission traces to an unresolved V gene where checked; the cause of the rest is unknown. V, J and clone size reflect that table, while D and trimming were determined from the DNA. The sample has 85,000 to 120,000 clones on record, about 90% of them singletons. The ten largest clones add up to roughly 5.2% of the sample.

The CDR3 contains 16 residues, cysteine and phenylalanine counted. This entry keeps only the CDR3 DNA: 48 bases, framed from base 1. The CDR1 and CDR2 encoded by the germline V gene are ENHRY and SYGVKD. Compared with germline, V lacks 3 bases and J lacks 4 bases; bases without a gene match: 7. One collaborating source in Seattle enrolled patients while the patients were actively infected and followed the patients over time throughout the course of disease. Each collaborating institution followed its own protocols to collect whole blood in K2EDTA tubes. For TCRbeta analysis, collaborators shipped samples as frozen whole blood, isolated PBMCs, or DNA extracted from either of those sample types. Broader findings and caveats from the paper: How much clinical and demographic metadata was included differed by source and by participant, and the metadata was provided uncurated.

Specimen: peripheral blood. This sequence was found in a woman aged 50 to 65 with COVID-19, enrolled during active disease. This receptor chain uses TRBV10-3 and TRBJ2-5; TRBD1 fits 11 bases in the junction. The DNA reads TGTGCCATCAGTGAACGCGGGACAGGGGGGGGAGAGACCCAGTACTTC. This yields the protein CAISERGTGGGETQYF.